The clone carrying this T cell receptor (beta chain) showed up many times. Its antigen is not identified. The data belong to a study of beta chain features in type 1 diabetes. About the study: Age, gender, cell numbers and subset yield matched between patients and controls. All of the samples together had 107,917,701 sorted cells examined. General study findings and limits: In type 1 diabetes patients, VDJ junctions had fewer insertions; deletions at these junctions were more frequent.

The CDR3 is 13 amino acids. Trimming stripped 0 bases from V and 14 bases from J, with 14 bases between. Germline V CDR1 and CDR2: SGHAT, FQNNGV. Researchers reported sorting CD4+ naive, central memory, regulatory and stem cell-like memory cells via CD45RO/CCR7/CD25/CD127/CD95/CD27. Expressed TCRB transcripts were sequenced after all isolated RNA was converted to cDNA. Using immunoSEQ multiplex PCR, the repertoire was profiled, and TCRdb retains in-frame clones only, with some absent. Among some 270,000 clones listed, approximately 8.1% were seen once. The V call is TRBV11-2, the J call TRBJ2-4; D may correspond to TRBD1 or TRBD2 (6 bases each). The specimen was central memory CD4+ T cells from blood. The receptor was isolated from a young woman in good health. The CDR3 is CASSLDRRGREYF. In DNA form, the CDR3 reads TGTGCCAGCAGCTTAGATCGCCGGGGGCGGGAGTACTTC.